The following is a T cell receptor beta chain sequence with its context. In this sample, this clonotype turned up a few times. Its antigen remains unidentified. No clone much larger than this one lies a single base away; base qualities are absent. The data stem from a study of blood T cells in healthy people across ages (dated by TCRdb to 2015 to 2017). About the investigation overall: Template switching captured roughly one uniquely barcoded TCR beta cDNA molecule per two T cells in model experiments. Using deep sequencing normalized with unique cDNA molecular identifiers, the study measured how TCR beta repertoire diversity changes with age. Four age groups were formed from the donors: young (average approximately 15 years), middle-aged (just under 40), aged (over 55) and long-lived (more than 75). To avoid experimental bias, donors of different ages were spread randomly across the sequencing lanes. Using the same blood draw, the study looked at two additional independent replicas of 1 million unique cDNA reads for two donors, one aged 18 to 30 and the other aged 80 or older.

Study-wide conclusions, independent of this receptor: The percentage of naive T cells measured by flow cytometry correlated strongly with observed TCR beta diversity. Observed TCR beta diversity per million T cells fell roughly linearly with age, and a significant reduction was already apparent by age around 40. Because profiling used bulk unsorted PBMCs, naive and antigen-experienced compartments could not be compared conclusively. Because the CMV infection status of the donors was unknown, age-related changes in expanded clonotypes may potentially have been confounded. Compared with the aged group, the long-lived group had more naive CD4+ T cells, fewer expanded clones and increased TCR diversity, suggesting age selection. Estimates of total diversity based on one million sequenced T cells were considered lower bounds and underestimates.

Library prep was done by 5' RACE. The sequencer listed for this sample is Illumina HiSeq 2500. A second 7 to 11 cycle PCR used a sample-barcoded 5' primer and a J-beta primer mix. A unique molecular identifier was introduced onto each TCR beta cDNA molecule by a template-switch 5' adaptor carrying 12 random nucleotides. Each sample yielded at least 3 million CDR3-containing paired-end reads. The Mint cDNA synthesis kit, primed by a TRBC-specific oligonucleotide, was used to synthesize first-strand cDNA from all RNA. Following uracil-DNA glycosylase treatment, all cDNA underwent a first 18-cycle PCR with the universal primers M1SS and BC2_uni_R. The authors processed their data as follows. For normalization, 1 million high-quality reads were randomly selected from each sample, with every read carrying a distinct molecular identifier. Instead of being binned into consensus sequences, reads with shared molecular identifiers were discarded. MiTCR, with a Q25 quality threshold and the strictest error-elimination algorithm, was used for CDR3 identification, clonotype clustering and error correction. A nonparametric unseen species model with Euler transformation was used to estimate a lower bound on total TCR beta diversity. The public reads were reanalyzed by TCRdb: fastp trimming at Q25, MiXCR alignment, in-frame beta chains only. Under each unique CDR3 protein, matching rows form one entry showing the most common genes and DNA. The V and J calls reflect TCRdb's pipeline rather than the authors' work. A total of around 900,000 distinct CDR3 sequences appear in this sample, roughly 47% of them only once. Over 20% of the sample is taken by the ten largest.

The donors were some 39 Caucasian individuals from Russia, aged roughly 6 to 95 years, who were systemically healthy. Approximately 10 milliliters of peripheral blood were collected from each donor into EDTA-treated Vacutainer tubes. Ficoll-Paque density-gradient centrifugation was used to isolate PBMCs, with at least 6 million per sample. Total RNA was extracted from PBMCs with Trizol reagent, with at least 6 micrograms obtained per sample. Naive CD45RAhigh/CD27high T cell percentages were measured by flow cytometry on a PBMC aliquot from every donor. The TCR comes from a woman aged 55 to 70 in good health. Sample: blood.

The CDR3 corresponds to CASSQGDNGAGANVLTF. The nucleotide sequence reads TGCGCCAGCAGCCAGGGTGACAACGGGGCTGGGGCCAACGTCCTGACTTTC. The V gene is TRBV4-1 and the J gene is TRBJ2-6; a tentative D call is TRBD2 (5 bases match). CDR1 and CDR2 were assigned from the germline V gene as MGHRA and YSYEKL. From the cysteine up to the phenylalanine, the CDR3 has a length of 17 residues. Left in the record is the CDR3 DNA by itself, 51 bases read in frame from the first base. V drops 3 bases and J drops 2 bases, leaving 14 bases in between.